The 10 T cell receptor beta chains in this list originate from one sample, sequenced in a study of T cell changes during pregnancy in multiple sclerosis. Profiling relied on immunoSEQ multiplex PCR, and the TCRdb table lists in-frame clones only, not all of them. The sample consists of 55,000 to 65,000 clones, more than 85% of them appearing once. The sequencing here drew on CD8+ T cells from peripheral blood mononuclear cells, taken in the third trimester of pregnancy. Receptor source: a female donor with multiple sclerosis, enrolled in a pregnancy study.

The rearrangement links TRBV4-2 to TRBJ1-2, with D possibly being TRBD1 (6 bases). V lost 8 bases to trimming and J lost 7 bases, with 17 bases between them. The CDR3 is 13 amino acids. Germline V gene data show CDR1 as LGHNA and CDR2 as YNFKEQ. DNA of the CDR3: TGTGCCAGCTGGGAGGGGGGGGATCGTGGCTACACCTTC. Protein sequence: CASWEGGDRGYTF.

This chain uses TRBV27 with TRBJ2-7; 9 bases map to TRBD2. Germline values: CDR1 MNHEY, CDR2 SMNVEV (reference sequence). V trimming: 2 bases; J trimming: 6 bases; junction bases outside the gene matches: 8. There are 15 residues in the CDR3. The CDR3 DNA follows: TGTGCCAGCAGTTTAACACTAGCGGGCGTCTCCGAGCAGTACTTC. It is translated as CASSLTLAGVSEQYF.

This chain connects TRBV7-9 to TRBJ1-2, with 7 bases aligning to TRBD1. The ends lost 5 bases at V and 5 bases at J; junction bases unmatched: 8. The CDR3 has 14 residues. Germline assignment: CDR1 SEHNR and CDR2 FQNEAQ (reference sequence). CDR3 residues: CASSPGQDAYGYTF. The CDR3 DNA follows: TGTGCCAGCAGCCCCGGACAGGACGCATATGGCTACACCTTC.

CDR3 amino acids: CASNYLRSYNEQFF. The CDR3 DNA sequence: TGTGCCAGTAACTATCTAAGGTCCTACAATGAGCAGTTCTTC. The V call is TRBV28, the J call TRBJ2-1; D is uncertain. This CDR3 is built from 14 residues. V dropped 9 bases and J dropped 1 base, with 13 bases sitting between them. Germline lookup yields CDR1 MDHEN and CDR2 SYDVKM.

The CDR3 DNA reads as TGCGCCAGCAGTTACGAGACAGATACGCAGTATTTT. This translates into CASSYETDTQYF. The J gene is TRBJ2-3, the V gene TRBV5-1; D is unresolved. This CDR3 comprises 12 residues. CDR1 SGHRS and CDR2 YFSETQ come from the germline V gene. Trimming cost V 5 bases and J 3 bases, with 7 bases left between them.

J is TRBJ2-3 and V is TRBV9; a possible D gene is TRBD2 (5 bases). The CDR3 is made up of 15 amino acids. Germline V CDR1 and CDR2: SGDLS, YYNGEE. V was clipped by 2 bases and J by 5 bases, with 15 bases between them. CDR3 protein: CASSVPAGGLDTQYF. The DNA of the CDR3 is TGTGCCAGCAGCGTCCCCGCCGGCGGGCTAGATACGCAGTATTTT.

In this sample, this clone turned up once. The rearrangement uses TRBV4-1 and TRBJ2-7; 13 nucleotides match TRBD2. The CDR3 is 15 residues long. Germline V gene sequence: CDR1 MGHRA, CDR2 YSYEKL. The ends lost 3 bases at V and 3 bases at J; junction bases unmatched: 2. CDR3 loop: CASSQGLAGLYEQYF. The CDR3 nucleotides are TGCGCCAGCAGCCAGGGACTAGCGGGACTCTACGAGCAGTACTTC.

This rearrangement joins TRBV28 to TRBJ2-7; D is unresolved. The V and J ends lost 2 bases and 5 bases respectively, with 16 bases between them. Germline assignment: CDR1 MDHEN and CDR2 SYDVKM. There are 15 residues in the CDR3. The chain's CDR3 is CASSLKRPPVNEQYF. In DNA form, the CDR3 reads TGTGCCAGCAGTTTAAAGCGACCCCCCGTAAACGAGCAGTACTTC. The entire variable domain, with the rest obtained from reference TRBV28 and TRBJ2-7, is as follows: DVKVTQSSRYLVKRTGEKVFLECVQDMDHENMFWYRQDPGLGLRLIYFSYDVKMKEKGDIPEGYSVSREKKERFSLILESASTNQTSMYLCASSLKRPPVNEQYFGPGTRLTVT.

The V call is TRBV6-5, the J call TRBJ1-5; no reliable D call. The CDR3 sequence is 13 residues long. The V gene lost 2 bases and the J gene lost 6 bases, with 8 bases spanning the gap. Germline V gives CDR1 MNHEY, CDR2 SVGAGI. The CDR3 nucleotides are TGTGCCAGCAGTTACGGAGACGGTCAGCCCCAGCATTTT. This codes for CASSYGDGQPQHF.

This rearrangement joins TRBV7-2 to TRBJ2-5, with D uncertain. Germline-derived CDR1 and CDR2 are SGHTA and FQGNSA. The CDR3 runs 15 residues. The V and J ends lost 1 base and 2 bases respectively, with 11 bases between them. The CDR3 here is CASSLVHIPQETQYF. In DNA form, the CDR3 reads TGTGCCAGCAGCTTAGTCCACATTCCTCAAGAGACCCAGTACTTC.